This record concerns one TCR beta chain sequence. The entry originates in a study of CD8 T cells in Susac syndrome. TEMRA cells were FACS-enriched, and CD8+ and CD4+ T cells were isolated negatively. RNA totalling roughly 0.45 to 1 ug underwent reverse transcription with random hexamers. Multiplex immunoSEQ PCR targeted 54 Vbeta and 13 Jbeta TCR beta segments. TCRdb reanalysed the immunoSEQ multiplex PCR reads using MiXCR and keeps one entry per CDR3 protein. Of 140,000 to 150,000 distinct CDR3 sequences in the sample, 94% are singletons; the top ten hold 0.075% to 0.09%. Looked up from germline, CDR1 is SGHTA and CDR2 is FQGNSA. The CDR3 is 13 residues long. The V and J ends lost 8 bases and 3 bases respectively, with 13 bases between them.

The specimen sequenced was CD4+ T cells from PBMCs. The source is a human donor in good health. This rearrangement joins TRBV7-2 to TRBJ1-2; D not resolved. CDR3 loop: CASAIEGYYGYTF. DNA of the CDR3: TGTGCCAGCGCGATTGAGGGCTACTATGGCTACACCTTC.